The rows below give T cell receptor beta chains drawn from one sample of a study of T-cell memory formation after mild COVID-19. Using its own MiXCR run on the 5' RACE reads, TCRdb lists one record per CDR3 protein. The sample includes tens of thousands of distinct CDR3 sequences, about 13% of them seen just once. Specimen: PBMCs or a T cell subset sorted from them (not recorded which). The source of these receptors is a man aged 18 to 30 who had mild COVID-19 (a few samples of this study predate the infection). Cell type and time point are not known. Both conserved end residues are part of each CDR3. The D gene is left open where the match is weak. Some rows mark clone size as missing; the rest say once, few, many or name a class of expanded clone.

d_call j_call v_call clone_size cdr3_nt cdr3_aa
- TRBJ1-5 TRBV10-3 - TGTGCCATCAGCACCGGGACCCTATCCAATCAGCCCCAGCATTTT CAISTGTLSNQPQHF
- TRBJ2-7 TRBV7-2 few TGTGCCAGCAGCTTATATGGGGGGCCATACGAGCAGTACTTC CASSLYGGPYEQYF
- TRBJ2-5 TRBV3-1 - TGTGCCAGCAGCAGCTCCGGGCCTCAAGAGACCCAGTACTTC CASSSSGPQETQYF
- TRBJ2-3 TRBV29-1 many TGCAGCGGAACCGGGACACCTATCGACACAGATACGCAGTATTTT CSGTGTPIDTDTQYF
- TRBJ2-1 TRBV7-9 - TGTGCCAGCAGCTCTCCACGGGGGCCTTACAATGAGCAGTTCTTC CASSSPRGPYNEQFF
- TRBJ2-7 TRBV12-3/TRBV12-4 many TGTGCCAGCAGTGTCGGGACAACTTCCGGGTCCGAGCAGTACTTC CASSVGTTSGSEQYF
TRBD1 TRBJ2-2 TRBV7-9 few TGTGCCAGCAGCCCCGTGACAGGGGCCTCCGGGGAGCTGTTTTTT CASSPVTGASGELFF
- TRBJ2-2 TRBV7-2 few TGTGCCAGCAGCTTAAAGGGCGGAACGACGAACACCGGGGAGCTGTTTTTT CASSLKGGTTNTGELFF
TRBD2 TRBJ2-1 TRBV18 many TGTGCCAGCTCACTCTCTCCCGAGACTAGCTTCTCTCAGGAGCAGTTCTTC CASSLSPETSFSQEQFF
TRBD2 TRBJ2-3 TRBV7-8 many TGTGCCAGCAGCTTAGCGCCTCTGGGACTAGCGGGCTCAGATACGCAGTATTTT CASSLAPLGLAGSDTQYF
- TRBJ1-2 TRBV7-9 - TGTGCCAGCAGCCCCGGGGGGCACTATGGCTACACCTTC CASSPGGHYGYTF
- TRBJ2-7 TRBV6-2/TRBV6-3 - TGTGCCAGCAGTTCGGACCCTGCGGCCTCTTACGAGCAGTACTTC CASSSDPAASYEQYF
- TRBJ1-1 TRBV7-9 - TGTGCCAGCAGCTACGGACAGATTGAAGCTTTCTTT CASSYGQIEAFF
TRBD2 TRBJ2-2 TRBV7-3 many TGTGCCAGCAGCACCTCCGGGACTAGCGTTTACACCGGGGAGCTGTTTTTT CASSTSGTSVYTGELFF
- TRBJ2-4 TRBV28 few TGTGCCAGCAGTCTAGCCGGCATTCAGTACTTC CASSLAGIQYF
- TRBJ1-2 TRBV6-5 few TGTGCCAGCAGTTACTCTTTGGCAGGGAGTTTGTATGGCTACACCTTC CASSYSLAGSLYGYTF
- TRBJ2-1 TRBV7-9 few TGTGCCAGCAGCCAAGAAGGGCACAATGAGCAGTTCTTC CASSQEGHNEQFF
- TRBJ1-2 TRBV6-2/TRBV6-3 - TGTGCCAGCAGCCCGGAACAGGTGTTCGGTTGGGGCTACACCTTC CASSPEQVFGWGYTF
TRBD1 TRBJ2-7 TRBV20-1 - TGCAGTGCTAGAGATGACGGGGACAGGCCCTACGAGCAGTACTTC CSARDDGDRPYEQYF
- TRBJ1-2 TRBV29-1 - TGCAGCGTTGAAGATAAGTCCGGGTGGACGGATGGCTACACCTTC CSVEDKSGWTDGYTF
- TRBJ2-2 TRBV24-1 - TGTGCCACCAGTGATTTCTCCAGGGGTAGGACCGGGGAGCTGTTTTTT CATSDFSRGRTGELFF
- TRBJ2-1 TRBV20-1 many TGCAGTGCTATCGGGGAGAGCTCCTACAATGAGCAGTTCTTC CSAIGESSYNEQFF
- TRBJ2-3 TRBV7-3 few TGTGCCAGCAGCACCGATATTGCAGCAGATACGCAGTATTTT CASSTDIAADTQYF
TRBD1 TRBJ1-1 TRBV20-1 few TGCAGTGCTAGAGCTCTCGGACAGGGGAGTGTGACTGAAGCTTTCTTT CSARALGQGSVTEAFF
- TRBJ1-1 TRBV5-1 few TGCGCCAGCAGCTTGACCGATTGGAACACTGAAGCTTTCTTT CASSLTDWNTEAFF
TRBD2 TRBJ2-5 TRBV7-9 - TGTGCCAGCAGCTTAGCCGGGGGGGAAGCAGAAGAGACCCAGTACTTC CASSLAGGEAEETQYF
TRBD2 TRBJ2-7 TRBV7-2 - TGTGCCAGCAGCTTAGAAGCAGGGACTAGCACATCCTACGAGCAGTACTTC CASSLEAGTSTSYEQYF
- TRBJ2-1 TRBV6-5 - TGTGCCAGCACCCTTTATTCCGGGGCCCCCGGGCCTGAGCAGTTCTTC CASTLYSGAPGPEQFF
TRBD1 TRBJ2-7 TRBV4-1 - TGCGCCAGCAGCCATGAACCGGGACAGGCCTACTACGAGCAGTACTTC CASSHEPGQAYYEQYF
- TRBJ1-6 TRBV2 - TGTGCCAGCAGTGAGGAGGGTTTCATTTCGTCACCCCTCCACTTT CASSEEGFISSPLHF
TRBD2 TRBJ2-3 TRBV12-3/TRBV12-4 few TGTGCCAGCAACACTCCTAGCGGGGGCACAGATACGCAGTATTTT CASNTPSGGTDTQYF
- TRBJ1-5 TRBV3-1 few TGTGCCAGCACTGTGGGAAGCGGGCAGCCCCAGCATTTT CASTVGSGQPQHF
- TRBJ1-1 TRBV12-5 - TGTGCTAGTGGTTTACTGGCCGTGGTAACTGAAGCTTTCTTT CASGLLAVVTEAFF
- TRBJ2-1 TRBV6-2/TRBV6-3 few TGTGCCAGCAGCCCTCCGAGTTTAAATGAGCAGTTCTTC CASSPPSLNEQFF
- TRBJ2-3 TRBV9 few TGTGCCAGCGGGAGGGATACGCAGTATTTT CASGRDTQYF
TRBD1 TRBJ1-2 TRBV29-1 few TGCAGCGTTGACCTCAGGGGGCAGGGCTACACCTTC CSVDLRGQGYTF
TRBD1 TRBJ1-2 TRBV27 - TGTGCCAGCAGTTTATCCCCGGACAGGGCTGGGGGCTACACCTTC CASSLSPDRAGGYTF
- TRBJ2-3 TRBV7-8 few TGTGCCAGCAGCTTAGGGACAGCCCCAGGGGCAGATACGCAGTATTTT CASSLGTAPGADTQYF
- TRBJ2-1 TRBV7-2 few TGTGCCAGCAGCTACTCCCAGCTACCGGGGATTGAGCAGTTCTTC CASSYSQLPGIEQFF
- TRBJ2-2 TRBV4-1 many TGCGCCAGCAGCCACAGTATATTCCCGAACACCGGGGAGCTGTTTTTT CASSHSIFPNTGELFF
- TRBJ2-5 TRBV29-1 - TGCAGCGTTGAAGCTGCGGGTTGGAAAGAGACCCAGTACTTC CSVEAAGWKETQYF
TRBD2 TRBJ2-5 TRBV27 - TGTGCCAGCAGTTTATCGGCGGGGGGGCCGGTTTGGACCCAGTACTTC CASSLSAGGPVWTQYF
TRBD1 TRBJ1-1 TRBV4-1 few TGCGCCAGCAGTCAACCGGGACAGGCGAACACTGAAGCTTTCTTT CASSQPGQANTEAFF
- TRBJ2-2 TRBV5-1 - TGCGCCAGCAGCTTGTATGAGACGGTCAACACCGGGGAGCTGTTTTTT CASSLYETVNTGELFF
- TRBJ1-1 TRBV4-2 once TGTGCCAGCAGCCAAGGTGGGCAGACTGAAGCTTTCTTT CASSQGGQTEAFF
- TRBJ2-2 TRBV7-9 many TGTGCCAGCAGCCAGGACGGGGAGCTGTTTTTT CASSQDGELFF
TRBD2 TRBJ2-7 TRBV10-3 few TGTGCCATCAGTGAAGCGGGGGCGGACGAGCAGTACTTC CAISEAGADEQYF
- TRBJ1-2 TRBV6-5 - TGTGCCAGCAGTTACGTTCTCGGGGACTATGGCTACACCTTC CASSYVLGDYGYTF
- TRBJ2-1 TRBV5-1 few TGCGCCAGCAGCTTGGCCCTTGGCCACCTCTCCTACAATGAGCAGTTCTTC CASSLALGHLSYNEQFF
TRBD1 TRBJ2-2 TRBV5-1 many TGCGCCAGCTATAGGGGGCGCGGCACCGGGGAGCTGTTTTTT CASYRGRGTGELFF
- TRBJ2-5 TRBV4-1 few TGCGCCAGCAGCCATAGGCCAGTGGGCCCGGGGTCAGAGACCCAGTACTTC CASSHRPVGPGSETQYF
- TRBJ2-3 TRBV6-2/TRBV6-3 - TGTGCCAGCAGTTTACACGCGCCGAATACGCAGTATTTT CASSLHAPNTQYF
TRBD1 TRBJ1-5 TRBV7-9 few TGTGCCAGCAGCTCAGACAGGGTCGTCTCCCCTAATCAGCCCCAGCATTTT CASSSDRVVSPNQPQHF
- TRBJ1-1 TRBV12-3/TRBV12-4 few TGTGCCAGCAGTTTAGTGGGGCAAAACACTGAAGCTTTCTTT CASSLVGQNTEAFF
TRBD2 TRBJ2-1 TRBV6-2/TRBV6-3 few TGTGCCAGCAGCCCTACGGGGGGTTACAATGAGCAGTTCTTC CASSPTGGYNEQFF
- TRBJ2-1 TRBV7-9 - TGTGCCAGCTACGGAACATACAATGAGCAGTTCTTC CASYGTYNEQFF
- TRBJ1-2 TRBV7-2 few TGTGCCAGCAGCCCCTCGGACAGCTTCTATGGCTACACCTTC CASSPSDSFYGYTF
- TRBJ1-1 TRBV6-5 - TGTGCCAGCAGTGACCAGGGGTCCGCCGGAGCTTTCTTT CASSDQGSAGAFF